A selection of T cell receptor beta chains follows, all from one sample in a study of cytomegalovirus exposure and HLA in healthy donors. Repertoires were generated with immunoSEQ multiplex PCR, while TCRdb's copy carries only in-frame clones and drops some. This sample lists tens of thousands of clones; its ten largest clones have 3.8%. The sequencing sample was made of PBMCs. All receptors derive from a man between 18 and 29 years old in good health and CMV-seropositive. Each CDR3 is given with its conserved first and last residue.

j_call: TRBJ1-4; v_call: TRBV19; cdr3_aa: CASSAGSGGIRTNEKLFF
j_call: TRBJ2-2; v_call: TRBV5-1; cdr3_aa: CASSLERVNTGELFF
j_call: TRBJ1-6; v_call: TRBV27; cdr3_aa: CASSYQGFNSPLHF
j_call: TRBJ2-7; v_call: TRBV9; cdr3_aa: CASSVAGGRGYEQYF
j_call: TRBJ2-5; v_call: TRBV11-2; cdr3_aa: CASSPWIGGETQYF
j_call: TRBJ2-7; v_call: TRBV28; cdr3_aa: CASAPAEFYEQYF
j_call: TRBJ2-7; v_call: TRBV27; cdr3_aa: CASSHTIYEQYF
j_call: TRBJ1-1; v_call: TRBV28; cdr3_aa: CASRDTGTAEAFF
j_call: TRBJ2-7; v_call: TRBV7-9; cdr3_aa: CASSLLDGVAYEQYF
j_call: TRBJ2-3; v_call: TRBV7-2; cdr3_aa: CASSLTSSTDTQYF
j_call: TRBJ1-2; v_call: TRBV28; cdr3_aa: CASRRTGANYGYTF
j_call: TRBJ2-5; v_call: TRBV28; cdr3_aa: CASSRRTGHETQYF
j_call: TRBJ2-7; v_call: TRBV27; cdr3_aa: CASSLSTSWYEQYF
j_call: TRBJ2-7; v_call: TRBV28; cdr3_aa: CASEGTGLGTGAYEQYF
j_call: TRBJ2-3; v_call: TRBV5-1; cdr3_aa: CASSLGSRDTQYF
j_call: TRBJ2-3; v_call: TRBV28; cdr3_aa: CASSAGLAASTDTQYF
j_call: TRBJ2-3; v_call: TRBV13; cdr3_aa: CASSIRGLAGGYSTDTQYF
j_call: TRBJ2-2; v_call: TRBV15; cdr3_aa: CATSRDPSGTGELFF
j_call: TRBJ2-5; v_call: TRBV10-3; cdr3_aa: CAISERGLGQGRGRETQYF
j_call: TRBJ1-4; v_call: TRBV5-1; cdr3_aa: CASSLAVGAGQEKLFF
j_call: TRBJ1-3; v_call: TRBV2; cdr3_aa: CASMAESGNTIYF
j_call: TRBJ1-2; v_call: TRBV19; cdr3_aa: CASSIFRDRVSRGGYTF
j_call: TRBJ2-4; v_call: TRBV7-2; cdr3_aa: CASSQNSDNIQYF
j_call: TRBJ1-4; v_call: TRBV6-6; cdr3_aa: CASRPDRAAGEKLFF
j_call: TRBJ1-1; v_call: TRBV28; cdr3_aa: CASSLDSYTEAFF
j_call: TRBJ1-2; v_call: TRBV7-2; cdr3_aa: CASSPLGGEGYTF
j_call: TRBJ1-1; v_call: TRBV5-1; cdr3_aa: CASSLIGQNTEAFF
j_call: TRBJ2-7; v_call: TRBV5-6; cdr3_aa: CASSSGGYEQYF
j_call: TRBJ1-6; v_call: TRBV11-2; cdr3_aa: CASSQPQGAFKNSPLHF
j_call: TRBJ1-1; v_call: TRBV29-1; cdr3_aa: CSVGTGGTEAFF
j_call: TRBJ2-2; v_call: TRBV11-2; cdr3_aa: CASSFQGSWMSDTGELFF
j_call: TRBJ2-4; v_call: TRBV30; cdr3_aa: CAWDTNGNIQYF
j_call: TRBJ2-7; v_call: TRBV29-1; cdr3_aa: CSVAKREDDEQYF
j_call: TRBJ1-2; v_call: TRBV30; cdr3_aa: CAWVGGAGYGYTF
j_call: TRBJ1-2; v_call: TRBV5-1; cdr3_aa: CASSSSGLADGYTF
j_call: TRBJ2-1; v_call: TRBV6-1; cdr3_aa: CATIRGGFGEQFF
j_call: TRBJ2-3; v_call: TRBV29-1; cdr3_aa: CSVFRFTGTRETDTQYF
j_call: TRBJ1-1; v_call: TRBV19; cdr3_aa: CASTIMSAGLNTEAFF
j_call: TRBJ1-6; v_call: TRBV7-9; cdr3_aa: CASSLNQGTGRGSPLHF
j_call: TRBJ1-4; v_call: TRBV28; cdr3_aa: CASSLYGQVNEKLFF
j_call: TRBJ1-5; v_call: TRBV10-2; cdr3_aa: CAIMREAGQPQHF
j_call: TRBJ2-1; v_call: TRBV6-5; cdr3_aa: CASSETGGSYNEQFF
j_call: TRBJ1-4; v_call: TRBV11-1; cdr3_aa: CASSELWSLLVDNEKLFF
j_call: TRBJ1-1; v_call: TRBV6-5; cdr3_aa: CASRTPGQGTQAFF
j_call: TRBJ2-7; v_call: TRBV7-2; cdr3_aa: CASSPGGYEQYF
j_call: TRBJ1-1; v_call: TRBV9; cdr3_aa: CASSGKRQGGSTEAFF
j_call: TRBJ1-5; v_call: TRBV19; cdr3_aa: CASSFDRGIGQPQHF
j_call: TRBJ1-1; v_call: TRBV30; cdr3_aa: CAWSADKNTEAFF
j_call: TRBJ2-7; v_call: TRBV7-2; cdr3_aa: CASSLDPRYEQYF